In this sample, the clone carrying this T cell receptor beta chain turned up a few times. What it binds is not known. The study sampled nominally healthy donors, though unrecorded immune exposures were likely. The PCR contained 60 Vbeta and 13 Jbeta primers. Libraries were prepared by immunoSEQ multiplex PCR; TCRdb keeps only in-frame clonotypes and omits some of them. There are around 150,000 clones in the sample; 87% occur only once, and over 0.8% lies in the top ten. The data derive from a study of cytomegalovirus exposure and HLA in healthy donors. Study-wide results and caveats: Researchers reported that a few CMV-associated chains were confirmed in vitro as CMV antigen-specific. An analysis done earlier found most TCR beta V segments productive about 87% or about 30% of the time.

V was clipped by 5 bases and J by 0 bases, with 12 bases between them. Germline V gene sequence: CDR1 SEHNR, CDR2 FQNEAQ (reference sequence). This CDR3 spans 15 amino acids. This chain joins TRBV7-9 and TRBJ2-3; D gene unclear. This TCR was recovered from a woman aged 30 to 39 in good health and CMV-seronegative. The sequenced sample was PBMCs. Here the CDR3 DNA reads TGTGCCAGCAGCCTCACCCTGGGCAGCACAGATACGCAGTATTTT. Translation gives CASSLTLGSTDTQYF. Drawing the rest from reference TRBV7-9 and TRBJ2-3, the complete variable domain is DTGVSQNPRHKITKRGQNVTFRCDPISEHNRLYWYRQTLGQGPEFLTYFQNEAQLEKSRLLSDRFSAERPKGSFSTLEIQRTEQGDSAMYLCASSLTLGSTDTQYFGPGTRLTVL.